These T cell receptor beta chains were read from a single sample in a study of T cell responses to AZD1222 COVID-19 vaccine. Sequencing was performed with immunoSEQ multiplex PCR; in TCRdb, only in-frame clones are kept and a portion is missing. Seen here are some 110,000 clones, 82% observed once, and the top ten hold approximately 5%. Specimen: peripheral blood, collected on day 0 of AZD1222 vaccination. These receptors all stem from an adult in good health. Both conserved end residues are part of each CDR3. The D gene is left open where the match is weak. For some rows the clone size is stated as once, few or many, or as a class when expanded; others skip it.

clone size: -
J gene: TRBJ1-2
D gene: -
V gene: TRBV15
CDR3 protein: CATSRDLFSARNYGYTF
CDR3 DNA: TGTGCCACCAGCAGAGATCTTTTCAGTGCCCGGAACTATGGCTACACCTTC

clone size: -
J gene: TRBJ2-1
D gene: -
V gene: TRBV11-2
CDR3 protein: CASSSAQPYNEQFF
CDR3 DNA: TGTGCCAGCAGCTCTGCCCAACCATACAATGAGCAGTTCTTC

clone size: many
J gene: TRBJ2-3
D gene: -
V gene: TRBV2
CDR3 protein: CASSGQTDTQYF
CDR3 DNA: TGTGCCAGCAGCGGACAGACAGATACGCAGTATTTT

clone size: once
J gene: TRBJ1-1
D gene: -
V gene: TRBV7-9
CDR3 protein: CASSLAGTWSGTEAFF
CDR3 DNA: TGTGCCAGCAGCTTAGCAGGGACATGGTCGGGCACTGAAGCTTTCTTT

clone size: -
J gene: TRBJ2-3
D gene: -
V gene: TRBV9
CDR3 protein: CASSSRGGLDFDTQYF
CDR3 DNA: TGTGCCAGCAGCTCCCGGGGAGGACTTGACTTTGATACGCAGTATTTT

clone size: -
J gene: TRBJ1-2
D gene: -
V gene: TRBV7-2
CDR3 protein: CASSLYYGYTF
CDR3 DNA: TGTGCCAGCAGCTTATACTATGGCTACACCTTC

clone size: -
J gene: TRBJ1-5
D gene: -
V gene: TRBV6-5
CDR3 protein: CASSQWGQPQHF
CDR3 DNA: TGTGCCAGCAGTCAGTGGGGTCAGCCCCAGCATTTT

clone size: once
J gene: TRBJ2-2
D gene: -
V gene: TRBV5-1
CDR3 protein: CASSPGTHNTGELFF
CDR3 DNA: TGCGCCAGCAGCCCAGGGACCCACAACACCGGGGAGCTGTTTTTT

clone size: -
J gene: TRBJ1-3
D gene: TRBD1
V gene: TRBV7-6
CDR3 protein: CASSGLDRGYGNTIYF
CDR3 DNA: TGTGCCAGCAGCGGCCTCGACAGGGGGTACGGAAACACCATATATTTT

clone size: -
J gene: TRBJ2-1
D gene: TRBD2
V gene: TRBV2
CDR3 protein: CASSPLAGETNEQFF
CDR3 DNA: TGTGCCAGCAGCCCACTAGCGGGGGAGACCAATGAGCAGTTCTTC

clone size: -
J gene: TRBJ2-7
D gene: -
V gene: TRBV5-1
CDR3 protein: CASSLGQGFSYEQYF
CDR3 DNA: TGCGCCAGCAGCTTGGGTCAGGGGTTCTCCTACGAGCAGTACTTC

clone size: -
J gene: TRBJ2-1
D gene: TRBD2
V gene: TRBV4-3
CDR3 protein: CASSQDRLAVLYNEQFF
CDR3 DNA: TGCGCCAGCAGCCAAGATAGGCTAGCGGTGCTATACAATGAGCAGTTCTTC

clone size: -
J gene: TRBJ2-5
D gene: TRBD2
V gene: TRBV5-1
CDR3 protein: CASSLGSGGQETQYF
CDR3 DNA: TGCGCCAGCAGCTTGGGGTCGGGGGGCCAAGAGACCCAGTACTTC

clone size: -
J gene: TRBJ2-1
D gene: TRBD2
V gene: TRBV14
CDR3 protein: CASSQGTSGGAWNEQFF
CDR3 DNA: TGTGCCAGCAGCCAAGGCACTAGCGGGGGGGCTTGGAATGAGCAGTTCTTC

clone size: -
J gene: TRBJ1-4
D gene: -
V gene: TRBV27
CDR3 protein: CASSLLGATNEKLFF
CDR3 DNA: TGTGCCAGCAGTTTATTGGGAGCAACTAATGAAAAACTGTTTTTT

clone size: -
J gene: TRBJ2-5
D gene: -
V gene: TRBV5-1
CDR3 protein: CASSFNSETQYF
CDR3 DNA: TGCGCCAGCAGCTTTAATTCAGAGACCCAGTACTTC

clone size: -
J gene: TRBJ1-1
D gene: -
V gene: TRBV10-3
CDR3 protein: CAISDVGRAKIEAFF
CDR3 DNA: TGTGCCATCAGTGATGTGGGCAGGGCTAAGATTGAAGCTTTCTTT

clone size: -
J gene: TRBJ1-1
D gene: -
V gene: TRBV27
CDR3 protein: CASSLYPVGGRGEAFF
CDR3 DNA: TGTGCCAGCAGTTTATACCCAGTGGGGGGGCGCGGTGAAGCTTTCTTT

clone size: -
J gene: TRBJ1-1
D gene: -
V gene: TRBV7-9
CDR3 protein: CASSLEGWGNTEAFF
CDR3 DNA: TGTGCCAGCAGCTTAGAGGGGTGGGGGAACACTGAAGCTTTCTTT

clone size: -
J gene: TRBJ2-3
D gene: -
V gene: TRBV19
CDR3 protein: CASSTDSTPTDTQYF
CDR3 DNA: TGTGCCAGTAGTACCGATTCGACACCCACAGATACGCAGTATTTT

clone size: -
J gene: TRBJ2-7
D gene: TRBD1
V gene: TRBV2
CDR3 protein: CASSQIPQGAGYEQYF
CDR3 DNA: TGTGCCAGCAGCCAAATACCACAGGGGGCGGGTTACGAGCAGTACTTC

clone size: -
J gene: TRBJ1-1
D gene: -
V gene: TRBV2
CDR3 protein: CASSRQIMNTEAFF
CDR3 DNA: TGTGCCAGCAGCCGACAGATCATGAACACTGAAGCTTTCTTT

clone size: -
J gene: TRBJ1-1
D gene: TRBD1
V gene: TRBV9
CDR3 protein: CASSVTGANTEAFF
CDR3 DNA: TGTGCCAGCAGCGTGACAGGGGCAAACACTGAAGCTTTCTTT

clone size: -
J gene: TRBJ2-3
D gene: -
V gene: TRBV6-5
CDR3 protein: CASSTYGGTDTQYF
CDR3 DNA: TGTGCCAGCAGCACCTACGGGGGCACAGATACGCAGTATTTT

clone size: -
J gene: TRBJ1-5
D gene: -
V gene: TRBV7-2
CDR3 protein: CASSLGRHQPQHF
CDR3 DNA: TGTGCCAGCAGCTTGGGTAGGCACCAGCCCCAGCATTTT

clone size: -
J gene: TRBJ1-5
D gene: -
V gene: TRBV1
CDR3 protein: CTSSQDLSTSCSGGCGNQPQHF
CDR3 DNA: TGCACCAGCAGCCAAGACCTCAGTACGTCCTGCTCAGGGGGCTGTGGCAATCAGCCCCAGCATTTT

clone size: -
J gene: TRBJ1-2
D gene: -
V gene: TRBV2
CDR3 protein: CASSEAEGNGYTF
CDR3 DNA: TGTGCCAGCAGTGAAGCGGAGGGTAATGGCTACACCTTC

clone size: -
J gene: TRBJ2-7
D gene: TRBD2
V gene: TRBV6-2/TRBV6-3
CDR3 protein: CASSVGTSGATYEQYF
CDR3 DNA: TGTGCCAGCAGCGTCGGGACTAGCGGGGCGACCTACGAGCAGTACTTC

clone size: -
J gene: TRBJ1-1
D gene: -
V gene: TRBV30
CDR3 protein: CAGDITNTEAFF
CDR3 DNA: TGTGCCGGGGACATCACGAACACTGAAGCTTTCTTT

clone size: -
J gene: TRBJ2-1
D gene: TRBD1
V gene: TRBV7-2
CDR3 protein: CASSFMTGIHEQFF
CDR3 DNA: TGTGCCAGCAGCTTTATGACAGGGATACATGAGCAGTTCTTC

clone size: -
J gene: TRBJ2-3
D gene: -
V gene: TRBV7-9
CDR3 protein: CASSSSRQLSTDTQYF
CDR3 DNA: TGTGCCAGCAGCTCCTCCCGACAGCTTAGCACAGATACGCAGTATTTT

clone size: once
J gene: TRBJ2-2
D gene: TRBD1
V gene: TRBV11-3
CDR3 protein: CASSSNPVGDRGNTGELFF
CDR3 DNA: TGTGCCAGCAGCTCAAACCCAGTAGGGGACAGGGGGAACACCGGGGAGCTGTTTTTT

clone size: -
J gene: TRBJ1-2
D gene: -
V gene: TRBV29-1
CDR3 protein: CSAGRGSANYGYTF
CDR3 DNA: TGCAGCGCCGGAAGGGGATCCGCTAACTATGGCTACACCTTC

clone size: few
J gene: TRBJ1-5
D gene: -
V gene: TRBV5-4
CDR3 protein: CASSLQGQPQHF
CDR3 DNA: TGTGCCAGCAGCTTGCAGGGTCAGCCCCAGCATTTT

clone size: -
J gene: TRBJ2-1
D gene: -
V gene: TRBV11-3
CDR3 protein: CASSSRGSYNEQFF
CDR3 DNA: TGTGCCAGCAGCTCCAGGGGTAGCTACAATGAGCAGTTCTTC

clone size: -
J gene: TRBJ2-7
D gene: -
V gene: TRBV2
CDR3 protein: CATMDGYEQYF
CDR3 DNA: TGTGCCACAATGGACGGATACGAGCAGTACTTC

clone size: -
J gene: TRBJ1-1
D gene: -
V gene: TRBV2
CDR3 protein: CASSGDTEAFF
CDR3 DNA: TGTGCCAGCAGTGGTGACACTGAAGCTTTCTTT

clone size: -
J gene: TRBJ1-2
D gene: -
V gene: TRBV19
CDR3 protein: CASKGFYGYTF
CDR3 DNA: TGTGCCAGTAAGGGTTTCTATGGCTACACCTTC

clone size: -
J gene: TRBJ2-3
D gene: TRBD2
V gene: TRBV29-1
CDR3 protein: CSARGGRTDTQYF
CDR3 DNA: TGCAGCGCACGGGGGGGCAGGACCGATACGCAGTATTTT

clone size: -
J gene: TRBJ2-1
D gene: TRBD2
V gene: TRBV9
CDR3 protein: CASSSSGGLSYNEQFF
CDR3 DNA: TGTGCCAGCAGCTCATCGGGGGGACTATCCTACAATGAGCAGTTCTTC

clone size: -
J gene: TRBJ2-7
D gene: -
V gene: TRBV7-2
CDR3 protein: CASSLLPEFYEQYF
CDR3 DNA: TGTGCCAGCAGCTTACTTCCGGAATTCTACGAGCAGTACTTC

clone size: -
J gene: TRBJ2-7
D gene: -
V gene: TRBV9
CDR3 protein: CASSPMDSRTEQYF
CDR3 DNA: TGTGCCAGCAGCCCTATGGACAGTAGGACCGAGCAGTACTTC

clone size: -
J gene: TRBJ2-7
D gene: -
V gene: TRBV29-1
CDR3 protein: CSVGASADEQYF
CDR3 DNA: TGCAGCGTTGGGGCTAGCGCAGATGAGCAGTACTTC